This T cell receptor (beta chain) was identified in a study of blood T cell repertoires in COVID-19. Germline V gives CDR1 MNHEY, CDR2 SVGAGI. This CDR3 contains 15 residues. The junction had 6 bases not matched to a gene; V was cut back by 4 bases and J by 2 bases. The age range of participants was about 18 to 90 years, with residence in 20 to 25 US areas. The data were produced by immunoSEQ multiplex PCR, yet TCRdb's version contains in-frame clones alone and is incomplete. The sample carries about 160,000 clones, around 90% recorded once. The source material was PBMCs or T cells enriched from blood (not recorded which). J is TRBJ1-1 and V is TRBV6-5, with 8 positions matching TRBD1. This clonotype was obtained from a woman aged 35 to 49 who had been exposed to COVID-19. CDR3 region: CASSWNGQGNTEAFF. CDR3 bases: TGTGCCAGCAGTTGGAATGGACAGGGCAACACTGAAGCTTTCTTT.